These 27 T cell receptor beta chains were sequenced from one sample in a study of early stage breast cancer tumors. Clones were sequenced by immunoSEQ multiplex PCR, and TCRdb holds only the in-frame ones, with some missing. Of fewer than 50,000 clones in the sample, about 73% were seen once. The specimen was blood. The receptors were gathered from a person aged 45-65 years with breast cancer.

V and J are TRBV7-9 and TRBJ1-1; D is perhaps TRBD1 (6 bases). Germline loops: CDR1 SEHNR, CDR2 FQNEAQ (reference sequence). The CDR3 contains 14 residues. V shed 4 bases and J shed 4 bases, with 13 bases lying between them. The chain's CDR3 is CASSSLGASTEAFF. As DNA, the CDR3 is TGTGCCAGCAGCTCCTTGGGGGCAAGCACTGAAGCTTTCTTT.

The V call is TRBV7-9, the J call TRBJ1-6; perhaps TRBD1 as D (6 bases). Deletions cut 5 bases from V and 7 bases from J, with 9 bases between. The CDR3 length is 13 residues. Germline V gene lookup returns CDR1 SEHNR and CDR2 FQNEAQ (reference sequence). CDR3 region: CASSTGTNSPLHF. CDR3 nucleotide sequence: TGTGCCAGCAGCACTGGGACAAATTCACCCCTCCACTTT.

The DNA for the CDR3 is TGTGCCAGTAGTATAGCGGAGGGGACGGCAGATACGCAGTATTTT. This sequence encodes CASSIAEGTADTQYF. The chain recombines TRBV19 with TRBJ2-3; a weak D match, TRBD2 (6 bases). Germline V gene sequence: CDR1 LNHDA, CDR2 SQIVND (reference sequence). The ends were cut back, 1 base at V and 4 bases at J, with 12 bases in the middle. The CDR3 length is 15 residues.

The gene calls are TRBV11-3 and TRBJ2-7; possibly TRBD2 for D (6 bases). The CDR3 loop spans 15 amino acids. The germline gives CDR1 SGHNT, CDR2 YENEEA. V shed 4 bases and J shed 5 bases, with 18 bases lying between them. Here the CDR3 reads CASSSTSGTGDEQYF. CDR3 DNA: TGTGCCAGCAGCTCTACCTCCGGGACGGGGGACGAGCAGTACTTC. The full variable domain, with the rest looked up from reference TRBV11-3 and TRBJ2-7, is EAGVVQSPRYKIIEKKQPVAFWCNPISGHNTLYWYLQNLGQGPELLIRYENEEAVDDSQLPKDRFSAERLKGVDSTLKIQPAELGDSAVYLCASSSTSGTGDEQYFGPGTRLTVT.

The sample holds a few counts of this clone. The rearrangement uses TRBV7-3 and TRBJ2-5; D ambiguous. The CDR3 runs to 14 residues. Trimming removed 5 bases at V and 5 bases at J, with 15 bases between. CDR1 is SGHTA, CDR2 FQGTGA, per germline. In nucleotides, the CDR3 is TGTGCCAGCAGCCCGGAGCCCGCAACGGAGACCCAGTACTTC. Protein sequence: CASSPEPATETQYF.

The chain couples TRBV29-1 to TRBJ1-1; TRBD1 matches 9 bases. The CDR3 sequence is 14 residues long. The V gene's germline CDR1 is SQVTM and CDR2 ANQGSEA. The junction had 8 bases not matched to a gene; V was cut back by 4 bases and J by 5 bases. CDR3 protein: CSVVNRGRWTEAFF. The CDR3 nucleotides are TGCAGCGTTGTTAACAGGGGGCGGTGGACTGAAGCTTTCTTT.

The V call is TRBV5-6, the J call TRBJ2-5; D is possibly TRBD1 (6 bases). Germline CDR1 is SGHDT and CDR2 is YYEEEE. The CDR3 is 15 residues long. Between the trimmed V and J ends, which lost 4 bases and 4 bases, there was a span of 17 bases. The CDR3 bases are TGTGCCAGCAGCCCTCAAGGGGGTGCGGCAGAGACCCAGTACTTC. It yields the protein CASSPQGGAAETQYF. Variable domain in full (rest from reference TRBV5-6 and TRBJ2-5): DAGVTQSPTHLIKTRGQQVTLRCSPKSGHDTVSWYQQALGQGPQFIFQYYEEEERQRGNFPDRFSGHQFPNYSSELNVNALLLGDSALYLCASSPQGGAAETQYFGPGTRLLVL.

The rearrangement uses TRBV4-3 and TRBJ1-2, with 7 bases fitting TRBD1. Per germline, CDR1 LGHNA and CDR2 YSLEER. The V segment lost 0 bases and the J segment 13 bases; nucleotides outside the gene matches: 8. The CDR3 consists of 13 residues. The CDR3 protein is CASSQDRDRGSTF. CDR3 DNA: TGCGCCAGCAGCCAAGATCGGGACAGAGGAAGCACCTTC.

The CDR3 reads CASSTRTGLAGELFF. For the CDR3, the DNA is TGTGCCAGTAGTACCCGGACAGGGCTCGCCGGGGAGCTGTTTTTT. The chain combines TRBV19 with TRBJ2-2, with 8 bases that match TRBD1. The J segment lost 6 bases and the V segment lost 4 bases, leaving 7 bases of the junction unmatched. Germline V gene data show CDR1 as LNHDA and CDR2 as SQIVND (reference sequence). The CDR3 has 15 amino acids. The variable domain in full, completed from reference TRBV19 and TRBJ2-2, reads DGGITQSPKYLFRKEGQNVTLSCEQNLNHDAMYWYRQDPGQGLRLIYYSQIVNDFQKGDIAEGYSVSREKKESFPLTVTSAQKNPTAFYLCASSTRTGLAGELFFGEGSRLTVL.

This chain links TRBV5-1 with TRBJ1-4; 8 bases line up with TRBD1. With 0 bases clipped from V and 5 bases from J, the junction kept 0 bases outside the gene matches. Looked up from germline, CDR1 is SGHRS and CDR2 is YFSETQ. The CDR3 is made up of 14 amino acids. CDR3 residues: CASSLDRGNEKLFF. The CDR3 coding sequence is TGCGCCAGCAGCTTGGACAGGGGGAATGAAAAACTGTTTTTT.

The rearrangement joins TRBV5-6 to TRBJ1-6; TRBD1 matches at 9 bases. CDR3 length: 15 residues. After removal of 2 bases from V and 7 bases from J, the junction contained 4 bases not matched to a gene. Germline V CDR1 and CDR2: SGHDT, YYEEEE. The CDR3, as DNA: TGTGCCAGCAGCTTCGGGGACAGGGAAAATTCACCCCTCCACTTT. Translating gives CASSFGDRENSPLHF.

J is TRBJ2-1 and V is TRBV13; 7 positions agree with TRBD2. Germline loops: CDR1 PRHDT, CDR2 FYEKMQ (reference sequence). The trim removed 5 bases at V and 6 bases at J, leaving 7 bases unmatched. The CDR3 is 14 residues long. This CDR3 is CASSPGLYANEQFF. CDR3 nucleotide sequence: TGTGCCAGCAGCCCGGGACTATACGCCAATGAGCAGTTCTTC.

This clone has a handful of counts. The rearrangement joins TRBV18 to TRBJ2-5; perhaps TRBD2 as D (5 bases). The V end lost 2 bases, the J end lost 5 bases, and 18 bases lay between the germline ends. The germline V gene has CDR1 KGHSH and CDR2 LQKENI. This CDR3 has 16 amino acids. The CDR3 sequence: CASSPDVGVRGETQYF. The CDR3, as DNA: TGTGCCAGCTCACCAGACGTGGGAGTACGTGGGGAGACCCAGTACTTC.

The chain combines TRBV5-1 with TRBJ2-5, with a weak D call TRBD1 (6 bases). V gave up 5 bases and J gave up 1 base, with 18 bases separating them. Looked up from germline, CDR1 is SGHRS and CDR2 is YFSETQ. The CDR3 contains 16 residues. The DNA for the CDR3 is TGCGCCAGCAGAAAACAGGGATCGACAATCCAAGAGACCCAGTACTTC. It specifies CASRKQGSTIQETQYF.

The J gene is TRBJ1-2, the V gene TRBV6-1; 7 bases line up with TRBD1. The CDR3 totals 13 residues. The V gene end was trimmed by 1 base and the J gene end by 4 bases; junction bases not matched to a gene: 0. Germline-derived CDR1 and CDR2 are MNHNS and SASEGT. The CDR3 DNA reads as TGTGCCAGCAGTGAAGGACAGGGCTATGGCTACACCTTC. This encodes CASSEGQGYGYTF.

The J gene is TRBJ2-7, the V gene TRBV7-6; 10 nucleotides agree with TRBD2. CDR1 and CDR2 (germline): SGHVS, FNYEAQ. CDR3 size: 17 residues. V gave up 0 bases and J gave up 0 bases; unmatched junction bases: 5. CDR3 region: CASSLAPTSGLSYEQYF. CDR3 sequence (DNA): TGTGCCAGCAGCTTAGCCCCGACTAGCGGGCTCTCCTACGAGCAGTACTTC.

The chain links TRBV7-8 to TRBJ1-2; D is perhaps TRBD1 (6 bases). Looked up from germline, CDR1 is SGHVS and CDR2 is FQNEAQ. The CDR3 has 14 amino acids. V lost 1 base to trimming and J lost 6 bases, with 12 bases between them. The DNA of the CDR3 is TGTGCCAGCAGCTTAGAATTGGGGGCGCATGGCTACACCTTC. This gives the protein CASSLELGAHGYTF.

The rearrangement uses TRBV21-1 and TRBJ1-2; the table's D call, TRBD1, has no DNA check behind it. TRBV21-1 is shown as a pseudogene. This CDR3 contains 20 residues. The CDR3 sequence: CASSKEGGGGTGDSNYGYTF. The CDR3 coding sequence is TGTGCCAGCAGCAAAGAAGGTGGAGGAGGGACAGGGGATTCTAACTATGGCTACACCTTC.

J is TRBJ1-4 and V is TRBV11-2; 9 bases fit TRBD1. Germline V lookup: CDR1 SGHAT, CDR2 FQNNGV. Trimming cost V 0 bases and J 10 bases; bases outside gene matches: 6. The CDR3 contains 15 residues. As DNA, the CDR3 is TGTGCCAGCAGCTTAGACCCGGGACAGGGCGTAAAACTGTTTTTT. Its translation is CASSLDPGQGVKLFF.

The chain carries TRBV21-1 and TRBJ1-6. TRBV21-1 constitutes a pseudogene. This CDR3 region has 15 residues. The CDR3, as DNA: TGTGCCAGCAGCGGTTCCGGGACTGTTAATTCACCCCTCCACTTT. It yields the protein CASSGSGTVNSPLHF.

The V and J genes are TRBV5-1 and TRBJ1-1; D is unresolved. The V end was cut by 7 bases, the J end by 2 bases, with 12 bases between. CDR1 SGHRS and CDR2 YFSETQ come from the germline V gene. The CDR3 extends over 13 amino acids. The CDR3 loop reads CASASLLNTEAFF. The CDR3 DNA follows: TGCGCCAGCGCGAGCTTATTAAACACTGAAGCTTTCTTT.

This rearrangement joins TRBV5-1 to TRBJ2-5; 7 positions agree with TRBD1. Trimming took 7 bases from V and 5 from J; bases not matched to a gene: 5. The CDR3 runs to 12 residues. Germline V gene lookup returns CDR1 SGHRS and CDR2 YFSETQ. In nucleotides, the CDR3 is TGCGCCAGCTCAACAGGGGACGAGACCCAGTACTTC. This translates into CASSTGDETQYF.

This chain's CDR3 is CASSEPGLAVQTQYF. The CDR3 DNA reads as TGTGCCAGCAGTGAACCGGGACTAGCGGTCCAAACCCAGTACTTC. The gene calls are TRBV6-1 and TRBJ2-5, with TRBD2 identical over 11 bases. The CDR3 covers 15 residues. V was clipped by 2 bases and J by 8 bases; unmatched bases: 7. Looked up from germline, CDR1 is MNHNS and CDR2 is SASEGT.

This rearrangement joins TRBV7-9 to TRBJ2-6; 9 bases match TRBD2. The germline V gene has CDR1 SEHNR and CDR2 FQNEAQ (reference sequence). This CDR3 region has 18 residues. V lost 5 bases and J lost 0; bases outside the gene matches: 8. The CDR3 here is CASSTPDSGSSGANVLTF. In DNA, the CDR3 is TGTGCCAGCAGCACTCCGGATAGCGGGAGCTCTGGGGCCAACGTCCTGACTTTC.

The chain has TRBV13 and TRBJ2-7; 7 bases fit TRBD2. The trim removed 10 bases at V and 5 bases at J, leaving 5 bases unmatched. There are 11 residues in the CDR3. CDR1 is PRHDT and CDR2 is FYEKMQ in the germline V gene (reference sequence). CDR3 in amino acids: CAIRAGDEQYF. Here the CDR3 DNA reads TGTGCCATCAGGGCGGGGGACGAGCAGTACTTC.

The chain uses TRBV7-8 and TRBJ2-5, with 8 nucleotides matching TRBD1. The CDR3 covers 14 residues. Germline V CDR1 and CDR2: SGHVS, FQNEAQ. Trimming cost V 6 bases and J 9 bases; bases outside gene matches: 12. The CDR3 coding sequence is TGTGCCAGCAGTGGCCTGGGGCAGGGGGCGGCCCAGTACTTC. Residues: CASSGLGQGAAQYF.

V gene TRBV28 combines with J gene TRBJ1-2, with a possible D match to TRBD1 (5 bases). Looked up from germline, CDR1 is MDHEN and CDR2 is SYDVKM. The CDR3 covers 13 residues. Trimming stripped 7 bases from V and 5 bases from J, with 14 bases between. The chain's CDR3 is CASTPQGGYGYTF. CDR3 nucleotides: TGTGCCAGCACCCCCCAGGGAGGGTATGGCTACACCTTC.